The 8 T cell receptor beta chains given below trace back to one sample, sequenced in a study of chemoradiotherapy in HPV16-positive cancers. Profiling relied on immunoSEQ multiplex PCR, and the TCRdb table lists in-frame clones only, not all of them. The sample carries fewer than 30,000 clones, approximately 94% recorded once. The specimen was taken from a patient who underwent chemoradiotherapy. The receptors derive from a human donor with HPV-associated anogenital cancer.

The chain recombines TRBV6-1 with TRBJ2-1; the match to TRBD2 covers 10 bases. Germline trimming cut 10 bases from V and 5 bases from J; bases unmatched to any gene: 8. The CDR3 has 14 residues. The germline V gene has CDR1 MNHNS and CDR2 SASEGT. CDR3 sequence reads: CAILSGRPDNEQFF. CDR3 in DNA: TGTGCCATCCTTAGCGGGAGGCCCGACAATGAGCAGTTCTTC.

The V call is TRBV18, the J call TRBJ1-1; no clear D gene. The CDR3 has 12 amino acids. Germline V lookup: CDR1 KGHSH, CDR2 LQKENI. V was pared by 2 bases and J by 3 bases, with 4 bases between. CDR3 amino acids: CASSPGDTEAFF. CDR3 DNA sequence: TGTGCCAGCTCACCAGGGGACACTGAAGCTTTCTTT. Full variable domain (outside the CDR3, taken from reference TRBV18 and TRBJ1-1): NAGVMQNPRHLVRRRGQEARLRCSPMKGHSHVYWYRQLPEEGLKFMVYLQKENIIDESGMPKERFSAEFPKEGPSILRIQQVVRGDSAAYFCASSPGDTEAFFGQGTRLTVV.

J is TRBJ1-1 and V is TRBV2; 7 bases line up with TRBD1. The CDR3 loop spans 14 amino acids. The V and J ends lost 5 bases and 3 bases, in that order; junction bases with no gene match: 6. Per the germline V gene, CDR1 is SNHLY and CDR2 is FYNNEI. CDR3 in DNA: TGTGCCAGCAGTTTGACAGGGTTCGACACTGAAGCTTTCTTT. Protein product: CASSLTGFDTEAFF.

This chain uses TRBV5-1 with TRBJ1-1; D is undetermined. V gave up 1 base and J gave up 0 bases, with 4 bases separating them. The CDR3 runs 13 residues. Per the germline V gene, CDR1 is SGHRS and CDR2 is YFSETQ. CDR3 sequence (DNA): TGCGCCAGCAGCTTGAACCTGAACACTGAAGCTTTCTTT. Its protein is CASSLNLNTEAFF.

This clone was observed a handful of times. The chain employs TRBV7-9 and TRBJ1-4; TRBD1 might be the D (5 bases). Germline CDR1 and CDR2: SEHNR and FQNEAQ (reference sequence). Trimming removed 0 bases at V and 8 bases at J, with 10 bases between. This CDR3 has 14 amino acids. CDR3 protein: CASSLAGEDEKLFF. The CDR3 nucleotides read TGTGCCAGCAGCTTAGCAGGGGAGGACGAAAAACTGTTTTTT.

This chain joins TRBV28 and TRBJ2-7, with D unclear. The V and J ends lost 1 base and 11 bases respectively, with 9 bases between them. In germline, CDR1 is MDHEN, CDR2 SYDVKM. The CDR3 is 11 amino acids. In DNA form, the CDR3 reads TGTGCCAGCAGTTTATCTCGGGTCGAGTACTTC. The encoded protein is CASSLSRVEYF.

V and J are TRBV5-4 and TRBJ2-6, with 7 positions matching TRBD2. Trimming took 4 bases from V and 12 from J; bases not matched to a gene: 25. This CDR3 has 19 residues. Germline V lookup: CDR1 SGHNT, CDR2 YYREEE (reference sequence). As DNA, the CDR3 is TGTGCCAGCAGCCCTGGTTCGTCGGGGACTACTCTCCTCGGCTCCGTCCTGACTTTC. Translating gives CASSPGSSGTTLLGSVLTF.

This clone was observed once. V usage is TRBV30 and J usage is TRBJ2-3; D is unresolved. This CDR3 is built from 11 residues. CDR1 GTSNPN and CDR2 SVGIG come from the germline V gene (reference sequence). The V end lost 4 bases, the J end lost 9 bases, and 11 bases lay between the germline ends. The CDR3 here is CAWTSQNTQYF. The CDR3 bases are TGTGCCTGGACCTCCCAAAACACGCAGTATTTT.